This is a list of T cell receptor beta chains from one sample in a study of molecular identifiers for immune sequencing clone quantification. Each CDR3 protein is one row after TCRdb ran MiXCR on the PCR reads. The table has roughly 86,000 distinct CDR3 sequences, around 19% seen once; the top ten hold about 0.85%. Material: naive CD8+ T cells from blood, with Jurkat cell RNA spiked in. The receptors stem from a human donor in good health. Some libraries in this study had Jurkat cell RNA spiked in. Both conserved end residues are trimmed from each CDR3. Each record gives: CDR3 protein, V gene, J gene.

CDR3 protein: ASIPTGGDTEAF; V gene: TRBV12-3/TRBV12-4; J gene: TRBJ1-1
CDR3 protein: ASSFSASNQPQH; V gene: TRBV12-3/TRBV12-4; J gene: TRBJ1-5
CDR3 protein: ASSQDSTSTDTQY; V gene: TRBV4-3; J gene: TRBJ2-3
CDR3 protein: ASSLGTGEETQY; V gene: TRBV7-9; J gene: TRBJ2-5
CDR3 protein: ASSLSAGLHTQY; V gene: TRBV27; J gene: TRBJ2-3
CDR3 protein: ASSKVGTSVGEDTQY; V gene: TRBV21-1; J gene: TRBJ2-3
CDR3 protein: ASTLTLSARDEQF; V gene: TRBV5-1; J gene: TRBJ2-1
CDR3 protein: ASSYSRLAGGTDTQY; V gene: TRBV6-6; J gene: TRBJ2-3
CDR3 protein: ASTQGAPNTEAF; V gene: TRBV19; J gene: TRBJ1-1
CDR3 protein: ASSTRGYEEKLS; V gene: TRBV27; J gene: TRBJ1-4
CDR3 protein: ASSWTSFSTDTQY; V gene: TRBV27; J gene: TRBJ2-3
CDR3 protein: ASSRAVEQY; V gene: TRBV6-2/TRBV6-3; J gene: TRBJ2-7
CDR3 protein: ASSPRGGTDTQY; V gene: TRBV18; J gene: TRBJ2-3
CDR3 protein: ASSILGEVNTEAF; V gene: TRBV19; J gene: TRBJ1-1
CDR3 protein: ASSPSVLDANTGELF; V gene: TRBV7-3; J gene: TRBJ2-2
CDR3 protein: ASSISRVNSNQPQH; V gene: TRBV19; J gene: TRBJ1-5
CDR3 protein: ASSLEDYNEQF; V gene: TRBV7-8; J gene: TRBJ2-1
CDR3 protein: ASSLVEAWGTQY; V gene: TRBV12-3/TRBV12-4; J gene: TRBJ2-5
CDR3 protein: ASSLKGAKNIQY; V gene: TRBV12-3/TRBV12-4; J gene: TRBJ2-4
CDR3 protein: ASSQETGYQEQF; V gene: TRBV4-1; J gene: TRBJ2-1
CDR3 protein: ASSYFRGNEQF; V gene: TRBV6-2/TRBV6-3; J gene: TRBJ2-1
CDR3 protein: SVDMGMNTEAF; V gene: TRBV29-1; J gene: TRBJ1-1
CDR3 protein: ASAWGAYSGRMLGEQF; V gene: TRBV19; J gene: TRBJ2-1
CDR3 protein: ASSKDGLEQY; V gene: TRBV19; J gene: TRBJ2-7
CDR3 protein: ASSQGRLAATLSTDTQY; V gene: TRBV19; J gene: TRBJ2-3
CDR3 protein: ATSDLGGPGELF; V gene: TRBV24-1; J gene: TRBJ2-2
CDR3 protein: ASSLNPVRDVEGYT; V gene: TRBV14; J gene: TRBJ1-2
CDR3 protein: ASSPAAAVKETQY; V gene: TRBV3-2; J gene: TRBJ2-5
CDR3 protein: ASSQPPAGIGMNTEAF; V gene: TRBV3-1; J gene: TRBJ1-1
CDR3 protein: ASSYWDKDTQY; V gene: TRBV6-2/TRBV6-3; J gene: TRBJ2-3
CDR3 protein: ATSDLGGYSTGELF; V gene: TRBV24-1; J gene: TRBJ2-2
CDR3 protein: ASSQDLIGEYT; V gene: TRBV4-3; J gene: TRBJ1-2
CDR3 protein: ASSFRTGNEQF; V gene: TRBV11-3; J gene: TRBJ2-1
CDR3 protein: ASSEYLLGAGAF; V gene: TRBV25-1; J gene: TRBJ1-1
CDR3 protein: ASSHGGGGTGTQY; V gene: TRBV6-5; J gene: TRBJ2-3
CDR3 protein: ASSLGVGEGYEQY; V gene: TRBV7-6; J gene: TRBJ2-7
CDR3 protein: SARSPGQLNTEAF; V gene: TRBV20-1; J gene: TRBJ1-1
CDR3 protein: ASSLSSSPLH; V gene: TRBV27; J gene: TRBJ1-6
CDR3 protein: ASSVTGALNSPLH; V gene: TRBV12-3/TRBV12-4; J gene: TRBJ1-6
CDR3 protein: ASSYLAGARIPEQF; V gene: TRBV6-5; J gene: TRBJ2-1
CDR3 protein: ASSLSGQNTYEQY; V gene: TRBV27; J gene: TRBJ2-7
CDR3 protein: ASGSLGASNQPQH; V gene: TRBV12-5; J gene: TRBJ1-5
CDR3 protein: ASSLSPSPPYEQY; V gene: TRBV7-2; J gene: TRBJ2-7
CDR3 protein: ASIFRETQY; V gene: TRBV19; J gene: TRBJ2-5
CDR3 protein: ASTGNYEQY; V gene: TRBV28; J gene: TRBJ2-7
CDR3 protein: ASSQGQGVVYEQY; V gene: TRBV7-9; J gene: TRBJ2-7
CDR3 protein: ASSPIEAETSGEVDEKLF; V gene: TRBV7-9; J gene: TRBJ1-4
CDR3 protein: ASGLGDSGYTGELF; V gene: TRBV11-2; J gene: TRBJ2-2
CDR3 protein: ASSSNWAPGANVLT; V gene: TRBV7-9; J gene: TRBJ2-6
CDR3 protein: ASRESTRGTEAF; V gene: TRBV2; J gene: TRBJ1-1
CDR3 protein: ASSVASSGTYEQY; V gene: TRBV9; J gene: TRBJ2-7
CDR3 protein: ASSIGHSNTEAF; V gene: TRBV19; J gene: TRBJ1-1